One and the same sample provided the 28 T cell receptor beta chains below, sequenced in a study of blood T cell repertoires in COVID-19 (TCRdb year 2020). Library preparation employed the immunoSEQ multiplex PCR assay. In TCRdb, the immuneACCESS table is reduced to in-frame sequences with V and J assigned. These tables do not hold every clone; where another copy was compared, an unresolved V gene accounts for under half, and the others remain unexplained. The sample table lists roughly 190,000 clones, roughly 80% of them with a count of one. Clones ranked in the top ten supply roughly 15% of the sample. The sequenced sample was peripheral blood. All receptors derive from a woman aged 70-85 years with COVID-19, enrolled during active disease.

CDR3 amino acids: CASTTGGGGGRSYNEQFF. The CDR3 bases are TGTGCCAGCACCACGGGGGGTGGGGGAGGGCGATCCTACAATGAGCAGTTCTTC. This chain connects TRBV7-8 to TRBJ2-1; 7 bases agree with TRBD2. With 7 bases clipped from V and 1 base from J, the junction kept 16 bases outside the gene matches. CDR1 SGHVS and CDR2 FQNEAQ come from the germline V gene. CDR3 length: 18 amino acids. Combining the CDR3 with reference TRBV7-8 and TRBJ2-1 gives the whole variable domain GAGVSQSPRYKVAKRGQDVALRCDPISGHVSLFWYQQALGQGPEFLTYFQNEAQLDKSGLPSDRFFAERPEGSVSTLKIQRTQQEDSAVYLCASTTGGGGGRSYNEQFFGPGTRLTVL.

This chain connects TRBV28 to TRBJ1-1, with D possibly TRBD1 on 5 matching bases. This CDR3 contains 14 residues. Trimming stripped 5 bases from V and 2 bases from J, with 12 bases between. Per the germline V gene, CDR1 is MDHEN and CDR2 is SYDVKM. The chain's CDR3 is CASSLTDRNTEAFF. CDR3 nucleotide sequence: TGTGCCAGCAGTCTGACAGACCGTAACACTGAAGCTTTCTTT.

The V call is TRBV27, the J call TRBJ1-2; TRBD1 might be the D (5 bases). Germline CDR1 and CDR2: MNHEY and SMNVEV (reference sequence). CDR3 size: 11 residues. V was trimmed by 8 bases and J by 5 bases, leaving 9 bases between them. CDR3 sequence (DNA): TGTGCCAGCGGGCAGGGTTATGGCTACACCTTC. Translating it yields CASGQGYGYTF.

The rearrangement joins TRBV12-3 or TRBV12-4 to TRBJ1-5; D not certain. This CDR3 contains 11 residues. With 5 bases removed from V and 11 bases from J, the gap between germline ends came to 10 bases. This CDR3 reads CASSPSGAQHF. The CDR3 DNA sequence: TGTGCCAGCAGTCCATCGGGAGCCCAGCATTTT.

This clone occurred a few times. The chain has TRBV3-1 (or the pseudogene TRBV3-2) and TRBJ1-2; tentatively, D is TRBD1 (5 bases). The V end lost 4 bases, the J end lost 6 bases, and 12 bases lay between the germline ends. CDR1 and CDR2 from the germline V gene are LGHDT and YNNKEL (reference sequence). This CDR3 spans 13 amino acids. The CDR3 loop reads CASSLQGIDGYTF. In DNA form, the CDR3 reads TGTGCCAGCAGCCTGCAGGGTATCGATGGCTACACCTTC.

The gene calls are TRBV6-5 and TRBJ2-7; weak D call: TRBD1 (5 bases). The CDR3 extends over 15 amino acids. Germline values: CDR1 MNHEY, CDR2 SVGAGI. The V and J ends lost 0 bases and 2 bases respectively, with 11 bases between them. The CDR3 nucleotides read TGTGCCAGCAGTTACTCCCCCGACAGAACCTACGAGCAGTACGTC. It specifies CASSYSPDRTYEQYV.

The table lists this clone with a few counts. The J gene is TRBJ1-2, the V gene TRBV12-3 or TRBV12-4; 8 positions match TRBD1. This CDR3 spans 13 amino acids. Trimming cost V 5 bases and J 5 bases; bases outside gene matches: 4. CDR3 DNA: TGTGCCAGCAGTCGGGACAGGCGATATGGCTACACCTTC. Amino acids: CASSRDRRYGYTF.

V is TRBV3-1 (or the pseudogene TRBV3-2) and J is TRBJ1-5, with D maybe TRBD1 (6 bases). V lost 6 bases and J 3 bases, leaving 12 bases between the germline ends. CDR1 LGHDT and CDR2 YNNKEL come from the germline V gene (reference sequence). The CDR3 has 14 amino acids. Here the CDR3 DNA reads TGTGCCAGCAGGCCCGGACAGTTCAATCAGCCCCAGCATTTT. This codes for CASRPGQFNQPQHF.

The V and J genes are TRBV19 and TRBJ1-2; 7 nucleotides line up with TRBD1. Per germline, CDR1 LNHDA and CDR2 SQIVND (reference sequence). CDR3 length: 15 amino acids. The J segment lost 6 bases and the V segment lost 3 bases, leaving 10 bases of the junction unmatched. CDR3 amino acids: CASSIPTGIGNGYTF. The CDR3, as DNA: TGTGCCAGTAGTATCCCGACAGGGATAGGGAATGGCTACACCTTC.

The V gene is TRBV29-1, the J gene TRBJ2-1, with D possibly TRBD2 on 6 matching bases. The V end lost 4 bases, the J end lost 0 bases, and 10 bases lay between the germline ends. The CDR3 covers 14 residues. CDR1 and CDR2 (germline): SQVTM, ANQGSEA. CDR3 amino acids: CSVAPGSSYNEQFF. CDR3 in DNA: TGCAGCGTTGCCCCCGGGAGCTCCTACAATGAGCAGTTCTTC.

V gene TRBV7-3 combines with J gene TRBJ2-1, with D possibly matching TRBD1 (6 bases). The CDR3 has 15 residues. Trimming took off 5 bases at V and 2 bases at J, with 13 bases between the two ends. Germline V lookup: CDR1 SGHTA, CDR2 FQGTGA. The CDR3 DNA sequence: TGTGCCAGCAGCCCCACCGGACAGCCCTACAATGAGCAGTTCTTC. Amino acid sequence: CASSPTGQPYNEQFF.

The V gene is TRBV5-1, the J gene TRBJ1-1; a possible D gene is TRBD1 (6 bases). Trimming left V 5 bases short and J 2 bases short, with 16 bases between. CDR1 and CDR2 from the germline V gene are SGHRS and YFSETQ. There are 15 residues in the CDR3. The CDR3: CASRGPGTLNTEAFF. DNA for the CDR3: TGCGCCAGCAGGGGACCCGGGACACTTAACACTGAAGCTTTCTTT.

This clone was seen only a few times. The V gene is TRBV6-2 or TRBV6-3, the J gene TRBJ1-1; TRBD1 is a possible D gene (5 bases). Germline CDR1 MNHEY, CDR2 SVGEGT. Trimming removed 2 bases at V and 7 bases at J, with 14 bases between. The CDR3 has 14 amino acids. The CDR3 region is CASSYLATAYEAFF. CDR3 nucleotides: TGTGCCAGCAGTTACCTGGCGACAGCCTATGAAGCTTTCTTT.

Here the CDR3 reads CASSTYLRGAGGYTF. The CDR3, as DNA: TGTGCCAGCAGCACATACCTCCGGGGGGCCGGCGGCTACACCTTC. The chain has TRBV7-2 and TRBJ1-2, with D possibly matching TRBD1 (6 bases). V gave up 5 bases and J gave up 8 bases, with 21 bases separating them. The CDR3 loop spans 15 amino acids. Germline CDR1 and CDR2: SGHTA and FQGNSA. Drawing the rest from reference TRBV7-2 and TRBJ1-2, the complete variable domain is GAGVSQSPSNKVTEKGKDVELRCDPISGHTALYWYRQSLGQGLEFLIYFQGNSAPDKSGLPSDRFSAERTGGSVSTLTIQRTQQEDSAVYLCASSTYLRGAGGYTFGSGTRLTVV.

This chain connects TRBV5-5 to TRBJ1-4; 7 bases are shared with TRBD1. V was pared by 7 bases and J by 8 bases, with 14 bases of the junction left unmatched. CDR1 SGHKS and CDR2 YYEKEE come from the germline V gene (reference sequence). The CDR3 has 15 amino acids. Written as DNA, the CDR3 is TGTGCCAGCTGTCACATACAGGGGCCTGGGGAAAAACTGTTTTTT. Encoded protein: CASCHIQGPGEKLFF.

The chain joins TRBV18 to TRBJ2-3, with 9 bases aligning to TRBD2. The V gene end was trimmed by 4 bases and the J gene end by 2 bases; junction bases not matched to a gene: 7. CDR3 length: 16 amino acids. Per germline, CDR1 KGHSH and CDR2 LQKENI. The CDR3 loop reads CASSRRTSEDTDTQYF. The CDR3, as DNA: TGTGCCAGCTCACGCCGGACTAGCGAGGACACAGATACGCAGTATTTT. Variable domain in full (rest from reference TRBV18 and TRBJ2-3): NAGVMQNPRHLVRRRGQEARLRCSPMKGHSHVYWYRQLPEEGLKFMVYLQKENIIDESGMPKERFSAEFPKEGPSILRIQQVVRGDSAAYFCASSRRTSEDTDTQYFGPGTRLTVL.

This chain uses TRBV27 with TRBJ2-3; TRBD2 agrees at 8 bases. Losses at the gene ends were 4 bases for V and 2 bases for J; bases not matched to a gene: 14. The CDR3 loop spans 18 amino acids. CDR1 and CDR2 from the germline V gene are MNHEY and SMNVEV (reference sequence). CDR3 loop: CASSSMAFRGRPTDTQYF. DNA for the CDR3: TGTGCCAGCAGTTCCATGGCCTTTCGCGGGAGGCCCACAGATACGCAGTATTTT.

The chain links TRBV27 to TRBJ2-7, with 8 positions matching TRBD2. Trimming took 6 bases from V and 0 from J; bases not matched to a gene: 7. This CDR3 is built from 15 residues. Germline V gene lookup returns CDR1 MNHEY and CDR2 SMNVEV (reference sequence). The CDR3 region has the DNA TGTGCCAGCAGCATTACTAGCGGTAGCTCCTACGAGCAGTACTTC. It encodes CASSITSGSSYEQYF.

In its sample, this clone was seen once. The chain couples TRBV3-1 (or the pseudogene TRBV3-2) to TRBJ2-1; D gene uncertain. With 2 bases removed from V and 0 bases from J, the gap between germline ends came to 8 bases. The length of the CDR3 is 15 residues. Germline CDR1 reads LGHDT; CDR2 reads YNNKEL (reference sequence). CDR3 in amino acids: CASSQSRNSYNEQFF. The CDR3 nucleotides read TGTGCCAGCAGCCAATCGCGGAACTCCTACAATGAGCAGTTCTTC.

V usage is TRBV5-1 and J usage is TRBJ1-3, with a tentative D call TRBD1 (6 bases). Trimming stripped 4 bases from V and 0 bases from J, with 17 bases between. Germline V CDR1 and CDR2: SGHRS, YFSETQ. The CDR3 has 17 amino acids. The CDR3 here is CASSPGGLLDSGNTIYF. The CDR3 nucleotides read TGCGCCAGCAGCCCTGGGGGCCTCTTGGACTCTGGAAACACCATATATTTT.

This chain uses TRBV28 with TRBJ2-7; maybe TRBD2 (6 bases). The CDR3 is 16 residues long. Germline assignment: CDR1 MDHEN and CDR2 SYDVKM. V was pared by 6 bases and J by 0 bases, with 18 bases between. The CDR3 is CASRIISGGSSYEQYF. DNA of the CDR3: TGTGCCAGCAGGATAATTAGCGGAGGTAGCTCCTACGAGCAGTACTTC. Filled out from reference TRBV28 and TRBJ2-7, the complete variable domain reads DVKVTQSSRYLVKRTGEKVFLECVQDMDHENMFWYRQDPGLGLRLIYFSYDVKMKEKGDIPEGYSVSREKKERFSLILESASTNQTSMYLCASRIISGGSSYEQYFGPGTRLTVT.

The V gene is TRBV27, the J gene TRBJ2-4, with D perhaps TRBD1 (6 bases). Trimming left V 0 bases short and J 7 bases short, with 10 bases between. This CDR3 comprises 14 residues. Per the germline V gene, CDR1 is MNHEY and CDR2 is SMNVEV (reference sequence). The CDR3 here is CASSLSGQINIQYF. The CDR3 nucleotides are TGTGCCAGCAGTTTATCAGGACAGATCAACATTCAGTACTTC.

The chain is built from TRBV24-1 and TRBJ2-1; D is unresolved. Trimming shortened V by 0 bases and J by 5 bases, and 4 bases separated the two germline ends. This CDR3 contains 13 residues. Per germline, CDR1 KGHDR and CDR2 SFDVKD. Here the CDR3 reads CATSDLSDNEQFF. CDR3 DNA sequence: TGTGCCACCAGTGATTTGTCAGACAATGAGCAGTTCTTC.

This chain joins TRBV3-1 (or the pseudogene TRBV3-2) and TRBJ2-1, with 10 bases identical to TRBD1. Trimming took 1 base from V and 7 from J; bases not matched to a gene: 7. Germline assignment: CDR1 LGHDT and CDR2 YNNKEL (reference sequence). CDR3 size: 16 residues. This CDR3 is CASSQGQGAFGNEQFF. As DNA, the CDR3 is TGTGCCAGCAGCCAAGGACAGGGGGCTTTTGGAAATGAGCAGTTCTTC.

This chain connects TRBV18 to TRBJ2-2; no clear D. The CDR3 extends over 15 amino acids. CDR1 and CDR2 from the germline V gene are KGHSH and LQKENI. V lost 0 bases and J 5 bases, leaving 10 bases between the germline ends. The CDR3 sequence: CASSPPTESTGELFF. CDR3 coding DNA: TGTGCCAGCTCACCACCAACAGAGAGTACCGGGGAGCTGTTTTTT.

This chain connects TRBV6-6 to TRBJ2-7, with D perhaps matching TRBD2 (5 bases). Trimming shortened V by 2 bases and J by 3 bases, and 11 bases separated the two germline ends. The CDR3 has 14 residues. CDR1 is MNHNY, CDR2 SVGAGI, per germline (reference sequence). In DNA, the CDR3 is TGTGCCAGCAGTTACGGCGGGTGGAACTACGAGCAGTACGTC. This gives the protein CASSYGGWNYEQYV.

The DNA of the CDR3 is TGTGCCAGCAGCCCGCCCGGGAGGATCCACGAGCAGTACTTC. Its translation is CASSPPGRIHEQYF. The V and J genes are TRBV5-4 and TRBJ2-7; TRBD2 aligns across 7 bases. In germline, CDR1 is SGHNT, CDR2 YYREEE (reference sequence). V lost 4 bases and J lost 5; bases outside the gene matches: 9. The CDR3 contains 14 residues.

The chain combines TRBV4-1 with TRBJ2-5; 10 positions match TRBD2. This CDR3 has 18 residues. V lost 5 bases to trimming and J lost 5 bases; unmatched junction nucleotides: 17. CDR1 is MGHRA and CDR2 is YSYEKL in the germline V gene. The CDR3 DNA reads as TGCGCCAGCAGCTCTCGGCGGCTAGCGGGAGCGGTCGACGAGACCCAGTACTTC. It translates to CASSSRRLAGAVDETQYF.